This section outlines one T cell receptor (beta chain) sequence together with its context. There is no known antigen for this receptor. Libraries were prepared through 5' RACE. The input for every TCR library was around 3.5 ug of total RNA. For each sample, cDNA was synthesized in eight separate reactions using SMARTScribe reverse transcriptase. During cDNA synthesis, template switching was used to introduce unique molecular identifiers that contained a 6-nucleotide sample barcode. TCRalpha and TCRbeta cDNA was amplified in two nested PCRs of roughly 17 and 9 cycles, and bead purification was carried out after each PCR. Before amplification, cDNA was treated with uracil DNA-glycosylase and purified using the QIAquick PCR purification kit. The second PCR added Illumina TruSeq-compatible adapters along with sample-specific barcodes. TapeStation and Qubit were used to check library quality and concentration, and 4 to 6 ng of each library was pooled. The pooled libraries were sequenced with 2 x 100 bp reads and custom sequencing primers on an Illumina HiSeq2500 single-index Rapid Run. On the authors' methods: PCR and sequencing errors were corrected by UMI-based consensus assembly using MiGEC version 1.2.6. V(D)J alignment, clonotype assembly and CDR3 extraction were performed with MiXCR version 2.1.1. Normalisation of gene usage, clonotype sharing and MAIT/NKT TCR abundance was achieved by analysing the top 1000, 10 000 and 20 000 clonotypes per sample. After downsampling to 27 000 UMIs, diversity was calculated as the inverse Simpson index using the vegan R package. Statistical testing used paired Mann-Whitney U tests on the discordant twin pairs and applied Benjamini-Hochberg correction for multiple testing. TCRdb reprocessed the reads, reporting each CDR3 protein sequence once and no DNA. The V and J calls here are based on TCRdb, not the publication. This sample's listing comprises fewer than 150,000 distinct CDR3 sequences. The top ten hold 2% to 3% of the sample.

There are 13 amino acids in the CDR3, from cysteine to phenylalanine inclusive. DNA for this receptor is not on file. For CDR1 and CDR2, the germline V gene lists MNHEY and SVGEGT. The sample belongs to a study of monozygotic twins with inflammatory bowel disease (dated by TCRdb to between 2018 and 2021). Concerning the study at large: In total, 30 or so monozygotic twin pairs made up the full study: 19 Danish pairs, all IBD-discordant, plus nine German pairs, of which four were IBD-concordant and five were IBD-discordant. Each individual had, on average, about 151 000 unique TCRalpha sequences and 181 000 unique TCRbeta sequences available for analysis. The search for disease-associated traits relied mainly on comparing IBD patients with their genetically identical healthy co-twins within discordant pairs.

Overall results and qualifications from the work: The analysis was unable to tell different T cell subtypes apart. No difference in repertoire similarity was observed between concordant and discordant twins, possibly owing to limited statistical power. Fewer clonotypes were shared with other individuals by IBD patients than by healthy twins, most markedly in patients showing signs of disease activity. Because patients received different immunosuppressive treatments, the repertoires may have picked up extra background noise and variability between individuals. Measured by the inverse Simpson index, TCRbeta repertoire diversity was lower in IBD patients than in their healthy co-twins. No single strong signal or clonotype linked to IBD turned up in the results, so the idea that one exists was not supported.

From each donor, a 2.5 ml peripheral blood sample was drawn into PAXgene tubes and stored at -80 degrees C. Total RNA was isolated from whole blood with the PAXgene blood miRNA kit on an automated QIAcube, without T cell sorting. Deep TCRalpha and TCRbeta repertoire profiling with unique molecular barcoding was performed on peripheral blood of monozygotic twin pairs concordant or discordant for inflammatory bowel disease. For every twin pair, smoking habits were documented, and each individual was categorised as a current, former or never smoker. The sequence was obtained from a human donor with ulcerative colitis or Crohn's disease, or a healthy co-twin of an affected twin (not recorded which). This sequence uses TRBV6-2 or TRBV6-3 and TRBJ1-1; TCRdb proposes TRBD1, but this gene call is untestable without DNA. Sequencing was carried out using blood. CDR3 reads: CASKRGVNTEAFF.